This TCR beta chain derives from a study of cytomegalovirus exposure and HLA in healthy donors. J lost 1 base, V lost 6 bases, and 1 base had no gene match. This CDR3 contains 13 residues. Germline assignment: CDR1 LNHDA and CDR2 SQIVND (reference sequence). PCR primers comprised 60 Vbeta and 13 Jbeta primers. Using immunoSEQ multiplex PCR, the repertoire was profiled, and TCRdb retains in-frame clones only, with some absent. The table has 85,000 to 90,000 clones, 79% seen once. A word on this clone: Other DNA sequences in this sample translate to the same CDR3.

The J gene is TRBJ1-1, the V gene TRBV19; 8 bases map to TRBD1. The clonotype comes from a man aged 25-45 years in good health and CMV-seronegative. Source material: PBMCs. CDR3 sequence reads: CASRDRENTEAFF. CDR3 DNA sequence: TGTGCCAGTAGGGACAGGGAGAACACTGAAGCTTTCTTT.